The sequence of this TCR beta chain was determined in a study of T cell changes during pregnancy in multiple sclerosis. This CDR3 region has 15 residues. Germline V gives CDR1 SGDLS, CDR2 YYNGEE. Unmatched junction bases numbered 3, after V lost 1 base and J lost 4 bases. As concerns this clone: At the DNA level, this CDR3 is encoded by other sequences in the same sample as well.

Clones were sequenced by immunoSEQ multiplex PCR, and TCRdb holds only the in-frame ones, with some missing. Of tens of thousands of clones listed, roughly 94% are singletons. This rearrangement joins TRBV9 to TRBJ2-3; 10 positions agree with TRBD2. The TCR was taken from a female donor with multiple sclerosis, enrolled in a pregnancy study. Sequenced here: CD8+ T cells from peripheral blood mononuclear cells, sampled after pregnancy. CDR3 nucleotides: TGTGCCAGCAGCGTAAGCGGGAGGGGTGCAGATACGCAGTATTTT. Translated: CASSVSGRGADTQYF.